One and the same sample provided the 29 T cell receptor beta chains below, sequenced in a study of T cells in Graves' hyperthyroidism and ophthalmopathy. From RNA transcripts, TCR beta CDR3 regions were amplified. The HTBI primer set was used in a first-round RT-PCR of the TCR CDR3. One entry per CDR3 protein results from TCRdb running MiXCR on the multiplex PCR reads. In the table there are 310,000 or so distinct CDR3 sequences, about 17% of which are singletons. Sequenced: blood. These receptors were collected from a woman between 55 and 75 years old with Graves' ophthalmopathy.

This clonotype was seen more than once but under ten times. The chain links TRBV10-3 to TRBJ1-6; perhaps TRBD1 as D (5 bases). The CDR3 covers 14 residues. The V gene's germline CDR1 is ENHRY and CDR2 SYGVKD. The V end was cut by 2 bases, the J end by 14 bases, with 16 bases between. The CDR3 coding sequence is TGTGCCATCAGTGAGCGGGACGATTATCCCACCCTCCACTTT. Protein product: CAISERDDYPTLHF.

This clonotype was counted many times. The genes are TRBV3-1 and TRBJ2-5, with 11 nucleotides matching TRBD2. The CDR3 loop spans 16 amino acids. Looked up from germline, CDR1 is LGHDT and CDR2 is YNNKEL (reference sequence). The J segment lost 4 bases and the V segment lost 0 bases, leaving 4 bases of the junction unmatched. In nucleotides, the CDR3 is TGTGCCAGCAGCCAAGATACTAGCGGGAGTGCAGAGACCCAGTACTTC. Translation gives CASSQDTSGSAETQYF.

As concerns this clonotype: A much larger clone is a single base away; this may be a read error. This chain links TRBV5-1 with TRBJ2-7; TRBD1 matches at 8 bases. Near its end, the DNA agrees better with TRBJ2-1, so the J call may be wrong. CDR1 and CDR2 from the germline V gene are SGHRS and YFSETQ. This CDR3 region has 16 residues. The CDR3 DNA reads as TGCGCCAGCACCTTCTATTACCCAGGGGGCTCCTACGAGCAGTTCTTC. It translates to CASTFYYPGGSYEQFF.

This clonotype was picked up a small number of times. The J gene is TRBJ2-1, the V gene TRBV20-1; D might be TRBD2 (6 bases). Trimming pared 5 bases from V and 1 base from J, leaving 18 bases between. CDR1 and CDR2 from the germline V gene are DFQATT and SNEGSKA (reference sequence). The CDR3 is made up of 16 amino acids. The CDR3 sequence: CSASPSGGTSYNEQFF. For the CDR3, the DNA is TGCAGTGCTTCGCCCTCGGGCGGGACGTCCTACAATGAGCAGTTCTTC.

Many counts were recorded for this clonotype. The rearrangement uses TRBV20-1 and TRBJ1-2; D gene unclear. Trimming shortened V by 5 bases and J by 0 bases, and 10 bases separated the two germline ends. The germline V gene encodes CDR1 DFQATT and CDR2 SNEGSKA (reference sequence). The CDR3 consists of 13 residues. The CDR3 reads CSASDPTNYGYTF. CDR3 sequence (DNA): TGCAGTGCTTCAGACCCCACTAACTATGGCTACACCTTC.

This clonotype was seen many times. This chain links TRBV12-3 or TRBV12-4 with TRBJ1-3, with unresolved D. The CDR3 extends over 13 amino acids. V dropped 5 bases and J dropped 4 bases, with 9 bases sitting between them. CDR3 DNA: TGTGCCAGCAGTAGGACTGCCGGAAACACCATATATTTT. Protein product: CASSRTAGNTIYF.

The rearrangement joins TRBV14 to TRBJ2-2; 8 bases line up with TRBD1. J was trimmed by 4 bases and V by 2 bases; bases with no gene match: 6. The CDR3 extends over 16 amino acids. Germline V gene data show CDR1 as SGHDN and CDR2 as FVKESK. The CDR3 DNA reads TGTGCCAGCAGCCAATTGACAGGGGCGAGCACCGGGGAGCTGTTTTTT. As protein: CASSQLTGASTGELFF.

This clonotype was found many times. This chain joins TRBV28 and TRBJ2-7, with 8 bases aligning to TRBD1. Germline assignment: CDR1 MDHEN and CDR2 SYDVKM. The CDR3 is made up of 14 amino acids. Losses at the gene ends were 3 bases for V and 3 bases for J; bases not matched to a gene: 4. The CDR3 loop reads CASSLSGQGYEQYF. Here the CDR3 DNA reads TGTGCCAGCAGTTTGAGCGGACAGGGCTACGAGCAGTACTTC.

The V call is TRBV9, the J call TRBJ1-1; 9 nucleotides align to TRBD1. Trimming removed 0 bases from V and 11 bases from J; junction bases left unmatched: 8. CDR1 is SGDLS, CDR2 YYNGEE, per germline. This CDR3 is 14 amino acids long. As DNA, the CDR3 is TGTGCCAGCAGCGTAGGTGGGACAGGGACGGTGGCTTTCTTT. Translation gives CASSVGGTGTVAFF.

A few counts support this clonotype. This chain uses TRBV10-1 with TRBJ2-1; tentative D call: TRBD2 (5 bases). Trimming removed 3 bases from V and 3 bases from J, with 12 bases in between. This CDR3 contains 15 residues. Germline CDR1 is WNHNN and CDR2 is SYGVQD (reference sequence). The CDR3 reads CASSDIGLNYNEQFF. The CDR3 region has the DNA TGCGCCAGCAGTGACATAGGACTGAACTACAATGAGCAGTTCTTC.

The sample holds many counts of this clonotype. V and J are TRBV9 and TRBJ1-1, with D hard to call. The CDR3 sequence is 12 residues long. The germline V gene has CDR1 SGDLS and CDR2 YYNGEE. V was cut by 4 bases and J by 8 bases, with 12 bases left in between. The CDR3: CASSPPEAEAFF. CDR3 bases: TGTGCCAGCAGCCCCCCGGAAGCCGAAGCTTTCTTT.

V gene TRBV12-3 or TRBV12-4 combines with J gene TRBJ2-7; 11 bases match TRBD2. The CDR3 is made up of 13 amino acids. Trimming removed 6 bases from V and 3 bases from J; junction bases left unmatched: 1. The CDR3 DNA sequence: TGTGCCAGCAGACTAGCGGGGGACTACGAGCAGTACTTC. Protein sequence: CASRLAGDYEQYF.

Notes on this clonotype: A clone one base away is much larger, so this may be a read error. The chain links TRBV18 to TRBJ2-1, with D perhaps matching TRBD2 (5 bases). The CDR3 has 14 amino acids. Deletions cut 8 bases from V and 0 bases from J, with 11 bases between. Germline V CDR1 and CDR2: KGHSH, LQKENI. The CDR3 coding sequence is TGTGCCAGCCCTCGGACTCGCTCCTACAATGAGCAGTTCTTC. It encodes CASPRTRSYNEQFF.

The chain joins TRBV29-1 to TRBJ2-1, with 7 bases identical to TRBD1. Looked up from germline, CDR1 is SQVTM and CDR2 is ANQGSEA. The CDR3 is 14 amino acids. Trimming cost V 7 bases and J 2 bases; bases outside gene matches: 8. CDR3 nucleotides: TGCAGCGGGAAACCGGGACAGACCTACAATGAGCAGTTCTTC. Amino acids: CSGKPGQTYNEQFF.

This clonotype has a handful of counts. The rearrangement links TRBV19 to TRBJ2-5, with TRBD1 identical over 7 bases. Trimming cost V 3 bases and J 5 bases; bases outside gene matches: 6. Germline CDR1 is LNHDA and CDR2 is SQIVND (reference sequence). The CDR3 is made up of 14 amino acids. CDR3 in DNA: TGTGCCAGTAGTATTTTCACAGGGGCGGAGACCCAGTACTTC. It codes for CASSIFTGAETQYF.

Of note for this clonotype: With a much larger clone just one base away, this may be a read error. CDR3 nucleotide sequence: TGTGCCACCAGTGGTTCTCGCCCGGGTAGTTATGAAAAACTGTTTTTT. Amino acid sequence: CATSGSRPGSYEKLFF. J is TRBJ1-4 and V is TRBV24-1; D gene unclear. V was cut by 5 bases and J by 6 bases, with 18 bases left in between. The CDR3 length is 16 residues. The germline gives CDR1 KGHDR, CDR2 SFDVKD.

This clonotype was counted between two and nine times. Sequence at one end of the junction differs from germline and may be a read error. V and J are TRBV20-1 and TRBJ2-7, with D possibly being TRBD1 (5 bases). The CDR3 covers 16 residues. Germline V gene lookup returns CDR1 DFQATT and CDR2 SNEGSKA (reference sequence). CDR3 protein: CSAGDLPAGFTYEQYF. For the CDR3, the DNA is TGCAGTGCTGGAGATCTCCCGGCAGGGTTTACCTACGAGCAGTACTTC.

This clonotype came up many times. This chain links TRBV28 with TRBJ1-1, with 7 bases that match TRBD1. The CDR3 has 14 amino acids. CDR1 is MDHEN and CDR2 is SYDVKM in the germline V gene. J gave up 7 bases and V 2 bases, and 7 bases lay outside the gene matches. CDR3 loop: CASSLGQEGIEAFF. In DNA form, the CDR3 reads TGTGCCAGCAGTTTAGGACAGGAGGGAATTGAAGCTTTCTTT.

This clonotype has ten or more counts. In DNA form, the CDR3 reads TGTGCCAGCAGTTACTCAGGGGGGAACACTGAAGCTTTCTTT. Protein sequence: CASSYSGGNTEAFF. The chain joins TRBV7-2 to TRBJ1-1; the match to TRBD1 covers 7 bases. V lost 6 bases and J lost 1; bases outside the gene matches: 5. The CDR3 consists of 14 residues. From germline, CDR1 is SGHTA and CDR2 FQGNSA.

V and J are TRBV19 and TRBJ2-3, with a possible D match to TRBD1 (6 bases). Germline V lookup: CDR1 LNHDA, CDR2 SQIVND (reference sequence). The germline V and J ends were trimmed by 3 bases and 5 bases, with 18 bases remaining between them. This CDR3 has 16 residues. The CDR3 spells CASSISVWTEEDTQYF. In DNA form, the CDR3 reads TGTGCCAGTAGTATTTCTGTTTGGACAGAGGAAGATACGCAGTATTTT. Supplemented by reference TRBV19 and TRBJ2-3, the full variable domain reads DGGITQSPKYLFRKEGQNVTLSCEQNLNHDAMYWYRQDPGQGLRLIYYSQIVNDFQKGDIAEGYSVSREKKESFPLTVTSAQKNPTAFYLCASSISVWTEEDTQYFGPGTRLTVL.

This chain joins TRBV19 and TRBJ1-4; D gene ambiguous. V was shortened by 1 base and J by 7 bases, with 13 bases between the two germline ends. CDR1 LNHDA and CDR2 SQIVND come from the germline V gene (reference sequence). CDR3 length equals 15 residues. The CDR3 DNA is TGTGCCAGTAGTATAGTTGGAGAAGCGAGTGAAAAACTGTTTTTT. Its translation is CASSIVGEASEKLFF.

This clonotype has at least ten counts. V gene TRBV7-8 combines with J gene TRBJ2-3; TRBD1 matches 9 bases. The germline V gene has CDR1 SGHVS and CDR2 FQNEAQ. This CDR3 contains 16 residues. Trimming at V came to 5 bases and at J to 4 bases, leaving 10 bases not matched to a gene. The CDR3 protein is CASSEDRGVVADTQYF. Here the CDR3 DNA reads TGTGCCAGCAGCGAGGACAGGGGTGTAGTGGCAGATACGCAGTATTTT.

This clonotype occurred many times. The chain uses TRBV7-8 and TRBJ2-7, with TRBD2 matching over 12 bases. V trimming: 1 base; J trimming: 2 bases; junction bases outside the gene matches: 3. Germline values: CDR1 SGHVS, CDR2 FQNEAQ. The CDR3 spans 16 residues. The CDR3 region is CASSLVPSGRAYEQYF. The CDR3 DNA reads as TGTGCCAGCAGCTTAGTTCCTAGCGGGAGGGCCTACGAGCAGTACTTC. The full variable domain, in which reference TRBV7-8 and TRBJ2-7 provide the parts outside the CDR3, is GAGVSQSPRYKVAKRGQDVALRCDPISGHVSLFWYQQALGQGPEFLTYFQNEAQLDKSGLPSDRFFAERPEGSVSTLKIQRTQQEDSAVYLCASSLVPSGRAYEQYFGPGTRLTVT.

The CDR3 here is CASSYSSTEQYF. CDR3 sequence (DNA): TGTGCCAGCAGTTACTCGAGTACTGAGCAGTACTTC. This chain links TRBV6-5 with TRBJ2-7; no clear D gene. The ends were cut back, 0 bases at V and 7 bases at J, with 7 bases in the middle. Germline CDR1 is MNHEY and CDR2 is SVGAGI. CDR3 size: 12 residues.

The J gene is TRBJ2-2, the V gene TRBV7-2; D might be TRBD2 (6 bases). The CDR3 spans 15 residues. Germline V gives CDR1 SGHTA, CDR2 FQGNSA. V was clipped by 5 bases and J by 1 base, with 11 bases between them. The CDR3 sequence is CASSPISGNTGELFF. DNA for the CDR3: TGTGCCAGCAGCCCCATTAGCGGGAACACCGGGGAGCTGTTTTTT. The full variable domain, its missing parts supplied by reference TRBV7-2 and TRBJ2-2, is GAGVSQSPSNKVTEKGKDVELRCDPISGHTALYWYRQSLGQGLEFLIYFQGNSAPDKSGLPSDRFSAERTGGSVSTLTIQRTQQEDSAVYLCASSPISGNTGELFFGEGSRLTVL.

This clonotype was detected ten times or more. J is TRBJ2-7 and V is TRBV18, with 8 bases that match TRBD1. The CDR3 has 14 amino acids. Germline-derived CDR1 and CDR2 are KGHSH and LQKENI. Trimming removed 3 bases from V and 12 bases from J; junction bases left unmatched: 13. The CDR3: CASSPGQDRADRYF. The CDR3 nucleotides read TGTGCCAGCTCACCGGGACAGGACCGGGCGGATAGGTACTTC.

This clonotype was detected ten times or more. The gene calls are TRBV7-2 and TRBJ2-7; TRBD2 matches at 7 bases. This CDR3 is built from 15 residues. Trimming took 4 bases from V and 3 from J; bases not matched to a gene: 9. Germline V gene lookup returns CDR1 SGHTA and CDR2 FQGNSA. Here the CDR3 reads CASSWGGITGYEQYF. Here the CDR3 DNA reads TGTGCCAGCAGCTGGGGGGGGATCACCGGCTACGAGCAGTACTTC. The full variable domain, rest sourced from reference TRBV7-2 and TRBJ2-7, is GAGVSQSPSNKVTEKGKDVELRCDPISGHTALYWYRQSLGQGLEFLIYFQGNSAPDKSGLPSDRFSAERTGGSVSTLTIQRTQQEDSAVYLCASSWGGITGYEQYFGPGTRLTVT.

The chain uses TRBV19 and TRBJ2-1; 8 nucleotides agree with TRBD2. The V and J ends lost 0 bases and 4 bases, in that order; junction bases with no gene match: 5. This CDR3 comprises 16 residues. Germline CDR1 reads LNHDA; CDR2 reads SQIVND (reference sequence). The CDR3 sequence: CASSIDRGRNYNEQFF. In DNA form, the CDR3 reads TGTGCCAGTAGTATAGATCGCGGGAGGAATTACAATGAGCAGTTCTTC. The whole variable domain, filled in from reference TRBV19 and TRBJ2-1, reads DGGITQSPKYLFRKEGQNVTLSCEQNLNHDAMYWYRQDPGQGLRLIYYSQIVNDFQKGDIAEGYSVSREKKESFPLTVTSAQKNPTAFYLCASSIDRGRNYNEQFFGPGTRLTVL.

This clonotype was counted a few times. The genes are TRBV12-3 or TRBV12-4 and TRBJ1-6, with no clear D. The CDR3 length is 12 residues. With 7 bases removed from V and 9 bases from J, the gap between germline ends came to 10 bases. CDR3 coding DNA: TGTGCCAGCATAGGGAATGGTTCACCCCTCCACTTT. Translation gives CASIGNGSPLHF.